The present TCR beta chain was sequenced within a study of metastatic and nonmetastatic thyroid tumors. Study background: Across blood and tumor or nodule tissue, repertoires from malignant and benign thyroid patients were compared with one another. Findings and caveats of the study: Significantly greater TCR beta diversity was reportedly found in malignant thyroid tumors than in benign nodules (in blood and tumor).

In the original analysis: Clinicopathological groups supplied CDR3 differences that were used to build a distant-metastasis classifier for papillary thyroid cancer. TCRdb re-called the PCR reads with MiXCR. It is TCRdb's table, rather than the study itself, that gives the V and J calls and clone size. The table includes about 36,000 clones, around 21% detected once. Thyroid surgery took place with no prior treatment in any patient. Comments on this clone: Its antigen remains unidentified.

The CDR3 runs 17 residues. Germline lookup yields CDR1 DFQATT and CDR2 SNEGSKA (reference sequence). J was trimmed by 4 bases and V by 0 bases; bases with no gene match: 9. This chain uses TRBV20-1 with TRBJ1-1; 12 bases match TRBD1. This clonotype originated in a female donor with papillary thyroid cancer or a benign thyroid nodule (not recorded which). Some clones in this sample may be carry-over from other donors' samples. The specimen sequenced was blood. CDR3 coding DNA: TGCAGTGCTAGAGATCCGGGACAGGGGGCGAGTCGCACTGAAGCTTTCTTT. Encoded protein: CSARDPGQGASRTEAFF.